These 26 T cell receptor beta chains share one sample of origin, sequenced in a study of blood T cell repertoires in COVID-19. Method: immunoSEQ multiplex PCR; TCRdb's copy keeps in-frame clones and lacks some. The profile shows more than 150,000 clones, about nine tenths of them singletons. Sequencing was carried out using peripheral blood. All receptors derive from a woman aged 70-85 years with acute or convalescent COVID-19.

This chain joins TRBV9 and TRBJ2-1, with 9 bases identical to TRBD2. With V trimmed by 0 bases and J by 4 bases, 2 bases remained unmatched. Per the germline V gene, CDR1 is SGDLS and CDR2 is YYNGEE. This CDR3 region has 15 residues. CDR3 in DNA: TGTGCCAGCAGCGTAGTTAGCGGGAGTTACAATGAGCAGTTCTTC. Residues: CASSVVSGSYNEQFF.

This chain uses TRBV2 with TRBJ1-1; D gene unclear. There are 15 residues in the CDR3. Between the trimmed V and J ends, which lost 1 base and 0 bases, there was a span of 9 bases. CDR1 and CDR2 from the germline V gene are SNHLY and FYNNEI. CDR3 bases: TGTGCCAGCAGTGAAGACTCCGCCATGAACACTGAAGCTTTCTTT. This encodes CASSEDSAMNTEAFF.

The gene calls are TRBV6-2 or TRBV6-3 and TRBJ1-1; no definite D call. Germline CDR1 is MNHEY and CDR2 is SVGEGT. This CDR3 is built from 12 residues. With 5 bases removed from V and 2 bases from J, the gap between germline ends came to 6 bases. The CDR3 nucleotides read TGTGCCAGCAGTCACAGAAACACTGAAGCTTTCTTT. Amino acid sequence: CASSHRNTEAFF.

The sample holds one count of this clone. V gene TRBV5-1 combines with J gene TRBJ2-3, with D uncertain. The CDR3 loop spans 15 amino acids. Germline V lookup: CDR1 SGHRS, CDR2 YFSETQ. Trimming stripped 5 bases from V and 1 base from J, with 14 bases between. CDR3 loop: CASRFGGTGTDTQYF. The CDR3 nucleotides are TGCGCCAGCAGGTTCGGCGGAACCGGCACAGATACGCAGTATTTT.

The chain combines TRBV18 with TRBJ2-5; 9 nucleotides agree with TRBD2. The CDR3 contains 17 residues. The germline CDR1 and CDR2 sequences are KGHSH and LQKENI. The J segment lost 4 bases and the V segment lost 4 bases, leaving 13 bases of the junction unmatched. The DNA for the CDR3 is TGTGCCAGCTCACGGGCTGGTAGCGGGAGTTCGGTAGAGACCCAGTACTTC. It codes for CASSRAGSGSSVETQYF.

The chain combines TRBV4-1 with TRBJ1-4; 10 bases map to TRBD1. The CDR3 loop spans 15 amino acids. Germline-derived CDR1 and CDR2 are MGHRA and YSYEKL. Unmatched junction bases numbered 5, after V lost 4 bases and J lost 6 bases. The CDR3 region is CASSLGGTGDEKLFF. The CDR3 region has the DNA TGCGCCAGCAGCCTCGGAGGGACAGGGGATGAAAAACTGTTTTTT.

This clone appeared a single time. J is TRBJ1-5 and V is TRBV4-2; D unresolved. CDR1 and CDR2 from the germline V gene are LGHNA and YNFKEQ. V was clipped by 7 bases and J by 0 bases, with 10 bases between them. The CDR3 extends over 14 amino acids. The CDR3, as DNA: TGTGCCAGCAAAAATAGTGATAGCAATCAGCCCCAGCATTTT. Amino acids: CASKNSDSNQPQHF.

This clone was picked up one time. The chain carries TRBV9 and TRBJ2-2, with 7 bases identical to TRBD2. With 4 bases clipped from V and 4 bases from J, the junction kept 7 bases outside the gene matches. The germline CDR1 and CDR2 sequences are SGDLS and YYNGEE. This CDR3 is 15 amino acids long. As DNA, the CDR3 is TGTGCCAGCAGCCCAGGGACTACCTCCACCGGGGAGCTGTTTTTT. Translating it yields CASSPGTTSTGELFF.

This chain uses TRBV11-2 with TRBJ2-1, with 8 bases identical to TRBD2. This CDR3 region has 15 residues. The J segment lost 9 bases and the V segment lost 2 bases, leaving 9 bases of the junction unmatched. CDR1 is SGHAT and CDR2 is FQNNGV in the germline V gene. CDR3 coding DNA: TGTGCCAGCAGCTTAACGGGAGGGCCTTTACGTGAGCAGTTCTTC. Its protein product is CASSLTGGPLREQFF.

The chain's CDR3 is CASSLVQGSSYEQYF. Here the CDR3 DNA reads TGCGCCAGCAGCTTGGTACAGGGGAGCTCCTACGAGCAGTACTTC. V and J are TRBV5-1 and TRBJ2-7; 7 bases agree with TRBD1. The CDR3 totals 15 residues. CDR1 is SGHRS, CDR2 YFSETQ, per germline. After removal of 0 bases from V and 0 bases from J, the junction contained 3 bases not matched to a gene.

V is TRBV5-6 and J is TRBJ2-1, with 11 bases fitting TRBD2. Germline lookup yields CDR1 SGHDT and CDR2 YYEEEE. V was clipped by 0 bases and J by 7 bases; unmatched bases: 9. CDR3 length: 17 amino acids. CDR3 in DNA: TGTGCCAGCAGCTTGGGTAGCGGGGGGGCATCGGGGAATGAGCAGTTCTTC. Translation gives CASSLGSGGASGNEQFF. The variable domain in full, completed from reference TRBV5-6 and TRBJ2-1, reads DAGVTQSPTHLIKTRGQQVTLRCSPKSGHDTVSWYQQALGQGPQFIFQYYEEEERQRGNFPDRFSGHQFPNYSSELNVNALLLGDSALYLCASSLGSGGASGNEQFFGPGTRLTVL.

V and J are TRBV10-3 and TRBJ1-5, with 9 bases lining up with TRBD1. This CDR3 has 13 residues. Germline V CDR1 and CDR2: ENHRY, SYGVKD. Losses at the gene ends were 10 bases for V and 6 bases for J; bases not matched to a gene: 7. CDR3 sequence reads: CATTGTGTQPQHF. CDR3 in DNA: TGTGCCACAACCGGGACAGGGACTCAGCCCCAGCATTTT.

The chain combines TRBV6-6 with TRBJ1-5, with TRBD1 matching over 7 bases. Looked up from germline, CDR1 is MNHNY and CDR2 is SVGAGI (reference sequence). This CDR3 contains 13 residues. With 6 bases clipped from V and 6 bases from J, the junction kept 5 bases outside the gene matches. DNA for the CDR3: TGTGCCAGCAGCCCCGACAGGGCTCAGCCCCAGCATTTT. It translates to CASSPDRAQPQHF.

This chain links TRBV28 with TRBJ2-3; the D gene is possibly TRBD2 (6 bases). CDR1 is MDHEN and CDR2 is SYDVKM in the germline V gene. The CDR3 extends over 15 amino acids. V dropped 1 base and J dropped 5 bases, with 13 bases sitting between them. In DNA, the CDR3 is TGTGCCAGCAGTTTATTTCGGGAGTCGGGAGATACGCAGTATTTT. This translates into CASSLFRESGDTQYF.

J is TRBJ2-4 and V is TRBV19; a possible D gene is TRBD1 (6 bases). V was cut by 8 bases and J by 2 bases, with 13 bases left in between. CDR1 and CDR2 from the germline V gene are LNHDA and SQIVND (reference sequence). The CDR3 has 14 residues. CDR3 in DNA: TGTGCCAGTCACTCCGGGACAACCAAAAACATTCAGTACTTC. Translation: CASHSGTTKNIQYF.

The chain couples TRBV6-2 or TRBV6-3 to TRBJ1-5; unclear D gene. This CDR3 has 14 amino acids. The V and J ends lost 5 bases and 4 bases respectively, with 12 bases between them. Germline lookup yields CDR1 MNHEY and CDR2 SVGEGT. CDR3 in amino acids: CASSILRVNQPQHF. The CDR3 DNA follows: TGTGCCAGCAGTATCCTGAGAGTGAATCAGCCCCAGCATTTT.

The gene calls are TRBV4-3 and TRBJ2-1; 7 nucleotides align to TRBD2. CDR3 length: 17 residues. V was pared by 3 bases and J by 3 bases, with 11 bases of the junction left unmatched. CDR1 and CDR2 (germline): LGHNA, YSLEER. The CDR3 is CASSHQHGAGIYNEQFF. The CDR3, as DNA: TGCGCCAGCAGCCACCAGCACGGAGCGGGGATCTACAATGAGCAGTTCTTC.

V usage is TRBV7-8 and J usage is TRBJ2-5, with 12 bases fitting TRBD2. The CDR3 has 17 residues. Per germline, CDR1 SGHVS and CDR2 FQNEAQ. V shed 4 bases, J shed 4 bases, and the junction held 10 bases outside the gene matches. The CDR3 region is CASSSILLAGGAETQYF. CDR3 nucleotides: TGTGCCAGCAGCTCCATCCTTCTAGCGGGGGGGGCAGAGACCCAGTACTTC.

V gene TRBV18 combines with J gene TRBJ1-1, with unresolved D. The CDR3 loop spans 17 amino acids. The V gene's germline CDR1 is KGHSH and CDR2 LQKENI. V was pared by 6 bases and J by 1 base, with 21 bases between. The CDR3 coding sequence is TGTGCCAGCTCGCGGCCTCTACCAAACCGGGGGAACACTGAAGCTTTCTTT. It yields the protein CASSRPLPNRGNTEAFF.

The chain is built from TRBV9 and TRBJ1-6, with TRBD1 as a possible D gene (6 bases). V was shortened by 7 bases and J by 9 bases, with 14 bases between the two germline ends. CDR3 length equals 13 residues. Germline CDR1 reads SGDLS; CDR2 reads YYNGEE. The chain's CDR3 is CASGGGEGSPLHF. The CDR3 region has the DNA TGTGCCAGCGGGGGGGGCGAAGGTTCACCCCTCCACTTT.

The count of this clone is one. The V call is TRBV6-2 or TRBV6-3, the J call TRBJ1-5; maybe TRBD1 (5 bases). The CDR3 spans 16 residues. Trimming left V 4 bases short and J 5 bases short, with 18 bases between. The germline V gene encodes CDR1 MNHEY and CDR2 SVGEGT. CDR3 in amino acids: CASSSSGAGYYQPQHF. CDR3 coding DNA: TGTGCCAGCAGTTCCAGTGGGGCCGGGTACTATCAGCCCCAGCATTTT.

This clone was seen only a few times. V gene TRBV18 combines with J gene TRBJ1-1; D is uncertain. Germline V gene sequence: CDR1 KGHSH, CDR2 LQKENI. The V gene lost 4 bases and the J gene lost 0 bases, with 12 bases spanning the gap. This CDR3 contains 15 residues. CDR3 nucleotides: TGTGCCAGCTCACTTACCCGCGGGATGAACACTGAAGCTTTCTTT. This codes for CASSLTRGMNTEAFF.

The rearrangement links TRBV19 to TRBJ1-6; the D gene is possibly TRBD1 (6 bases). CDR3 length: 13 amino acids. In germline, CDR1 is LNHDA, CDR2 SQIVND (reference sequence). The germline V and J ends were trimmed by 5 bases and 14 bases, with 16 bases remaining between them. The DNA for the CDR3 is TGTGCCAGTAGTTTGCAGGGGCTCGGCTCCCTCCACTTT. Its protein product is CASSLQGLGSLHF. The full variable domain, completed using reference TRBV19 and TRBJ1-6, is DGGITQSPKYLFRKEGQNVTLSCEQNLNHDAMYWYRQDPGQGLRLIYYSQIVNDFQKGDIAEGYSVSREKKESFPLTVTSAQKNPTAFYLCASSLQGLGSLHFGNGTRLTVT.

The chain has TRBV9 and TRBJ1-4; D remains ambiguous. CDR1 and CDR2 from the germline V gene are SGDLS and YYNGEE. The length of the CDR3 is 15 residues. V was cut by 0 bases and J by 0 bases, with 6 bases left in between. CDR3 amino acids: CASSVAPATNEKLFF. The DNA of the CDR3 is TGTGCCAGCAGCGTAGCCCCAGCAACTAATGAAAAACTGTTTTTT.

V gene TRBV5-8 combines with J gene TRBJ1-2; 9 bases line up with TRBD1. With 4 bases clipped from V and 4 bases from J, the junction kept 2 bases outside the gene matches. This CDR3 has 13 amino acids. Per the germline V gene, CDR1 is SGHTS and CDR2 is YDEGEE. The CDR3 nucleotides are TGTGCCAGCAGCGGGACAGGGTTCTATGGCTACACCTTC. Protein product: CASSGTGFYGYTF.

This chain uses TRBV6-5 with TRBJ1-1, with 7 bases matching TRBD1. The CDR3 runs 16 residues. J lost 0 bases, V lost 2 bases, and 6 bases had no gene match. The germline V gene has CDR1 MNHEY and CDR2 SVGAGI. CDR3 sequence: CASSYRQGFMNTEAFF. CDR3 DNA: TGTGCCAGCAGTTACCGACAGGGCTTTATGAACACTGAAGCTTTCTTT.